This T cell receptor beta chain derives from a study of blood T cell repertoires in COVID-19. Study in general: Samples came from the United States, Italy and Spain, spanning acute and convalescent COVID-19. Nucleic acid was either cDNA or gDNA, and it came from T cells, B-cell-depleted T cells, or PBMCs.

Source study methods: Reference gene primer amplification gave estimated nucleated cell counts. Some clones are missing from TCRdb's copy, which holds only in-frame ones; the method was immunoSEQ multiplex PCR. Clone size and the V and J calls come from that table; the DNA yielded D and trimming. The sample lists about 94,000 clones; 75% to 85% were seen once. V was trimmed by 0 bases and J by 4 bases, leaving 14 bases between them. The CDR3 runs 15 residues. Germline assignment: CDR1 SGHNT and CDR2 YYREEE (reference sequence). V and J are TRBV5-4 and TRBJ2-7; D is possibly TRBD2 (5 bases). This clonotype was obtained from a woman of 80 years or more with acute or convalescent COVID-19. Sequenced sample: peripheral blood. The CDR3 DNA is TGTGCCAGCAGCTTGGCCCTGGGAGAGGGATACGAGCAGTACTTC. Amino acid sequence: CASSLALGEGYEQYF.